The 9 T cell receptor beta chains presented below share a single source sample, sequenced in a study of cytomegalovirus exposure and HLA in healthy donors. TCRdb keeps only in-frame clones here, not all; method: immunoSEQ multiplex PCR. Here the sample spans 100,000 to 150,000 clones, around nine tenths being singletons. Sequenced: PBMCs. The receptor source for this set is a man aged 25 to 45 in good health and CMV-seronegative.

This clone has only one observation. This rearrangement joins TRBV19 to TRBJ1-5; no clear D. V was clipped by 3 bases and J by 0 bases, with 9 bases between them. The CDR3 has 15 residues. Germline values: CDR1 LNHDA, CDR2 SQIVND (reference sequence). As DNA, the CDR3 is TGTGCCAGTAGTATTGCGGGCTATAGCAATCAGCCCCAGCATTTT. Its protein product is CASSIAGYSNQPQHF. Filled out from reference TRBV19 and TRBJ1-5, the complete variable domain reads DGGITQSPKYLFRKEGQNVTLSCEQNLNHDAMYWYRQDPGQGLRLIYYSQIVNDFQKGDIAEGYSVSREKKESFPLTVTSAQKNPTAFYLCASSIAGYSNQPQHFGDGTRLSIL.

This chain joins TRBV6-4 and TRBJ2-3; TRBD1 matches 9 bases. The V and J ends lost 3 bases and 7 bases, in that order; junction bases with no gene match: 8. CDR1 and CDR2 from the germline V gene are MRHNA and SNTAGT. The CDR3 runs to 15 residues. CDR3 sequence: CASSELDRGGNTQYF. The DNA for the CDR3 is TGTGCCAGCAGTGAATTGGACAGGGGAGGAAATACGCAGTATTTT.

This rearrangement joins TRBV5-6 to TRBJ2-3, with 8 bases that match TRBD2. The CDR3 sequence is 17 residues long. The V gene end was trimmed by 7 bases and the J gene end by 6 bases; junction bases not matched to a gene: 19. Germline values: CDR1 SGHDT, CDR2 YYEEEE. The CDR3 DNA reads TGTGCCAGCGGTTCCGGAGCGGGAGATCACGTTAGGGATACGCAGTATTTT. Its protein is CASGSGAGDHVRDTQYF.

The chain recombines TRBV30 with TRBJ2-4, with D unclear. Germline V lookup: CDR1 GTSNPN, CDR2 SVGIG (reference sequence). The ends were cut back, 1 base at V and 12 bases at J, with 10 bases in the middle. The CDR3 is 11 amino acids. CDR3: CAWSGGSPQYF. The CDR3 region has the DNA TGTGCCTGGAGTGGCGGTAGCCCTCAGTACTTC.

About this clone: The sample holds other DNA sequences that translate to the same CDR3. This sequence joins TRBV20-1 and TRBJ2-1; D not resolved. Germline V gives CDR1 DFQATT, CDR2 SNEGSKA (reference sequence). Deletions cut 6 bases from V and 5 bases from J, with 8 bases between. This CDR3 is built from 11 residues. The CDR3 sequence: CSASRNNEQFF. CDR3 bases: TGCAGTGCATCGAGGAACAATGAGCAGTTCTTC.

The chain recombines TRBV14 with TRBJ2-2; D is perhaps TRBD1 (6 bases). Germline CDR1 reads SGHDN; CDR2 reads FVKESK. The V gene lost 3 bases and the J gene lost 1 base, with 15 bases spanning the gap. This CDR3 is built from 17 residues. Here the CDR3 DNA reads TGTGCCAGCAGCCACTTACAGGGTTTTGGGAACACCGGGGAGCTGTTTTTT. Protein: CASSHLQGFGNTGELFF.

The chain employs TRBV9 and TRBJ2-1; possibly TRBD2 for D (5 bases). V was pared by 1 base and J by 13 bases, with 15 bases between. There are 13 residues in the CDR3. Germline V gene data show CDR1 as SGDLS and CDR2 as YYNGEE. CDR3 sequence: CASSVYGKGPQFF. The CDR3 nucleotides are TGTGCCAGCAGCGTATACGGGAAAGGGCCACAGTTCTTC.

The genes are TRBV6-5 and TRBJ2-1; 10 bases line up with TRBD1. The CDR3 runs 13 residues. Per germline, CDR1 MNHEY and CDR2 SVGAGI. Trimming cost V 7 bases and J 8 bases; bases outside gene matches: 5. This CDR3 is CASNGQGVDEQFF. In DNA, the CDR3 is TGTGCCAGCAATGGACAGGGGGTCGATGAGCAGTTCTTC.

The genes are TRBV5-4 and TRBJ2-2, with D uncertain. Germline-derived CDR1 and CDR2 are SGHNT and YYREEE (reference sequence). This CDR3 comprises 14 residues. V was trimmed by 4 bases and J by 4 bases, leaving 11 bases between them. In nucleotides, the CDR3 is TGTGCCAGCAGCGGTGACACAAGCACCGGGGAGCTGTTTTTT. It translates to CASSGDTSTGELFF.